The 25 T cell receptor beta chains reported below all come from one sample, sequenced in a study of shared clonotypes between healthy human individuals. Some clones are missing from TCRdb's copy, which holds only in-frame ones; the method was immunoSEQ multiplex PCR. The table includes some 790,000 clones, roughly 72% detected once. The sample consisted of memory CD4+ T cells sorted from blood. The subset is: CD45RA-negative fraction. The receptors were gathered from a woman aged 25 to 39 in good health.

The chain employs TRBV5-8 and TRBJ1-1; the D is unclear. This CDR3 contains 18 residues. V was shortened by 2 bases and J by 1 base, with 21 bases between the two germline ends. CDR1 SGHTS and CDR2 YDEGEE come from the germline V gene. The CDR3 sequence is CASSFETSSDGQNTEAFF. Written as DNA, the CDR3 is TGTGCCAGCAGCTTCGAAACATCGAGTGACGGCCAGAACACTGAAGCTTTCTTT.

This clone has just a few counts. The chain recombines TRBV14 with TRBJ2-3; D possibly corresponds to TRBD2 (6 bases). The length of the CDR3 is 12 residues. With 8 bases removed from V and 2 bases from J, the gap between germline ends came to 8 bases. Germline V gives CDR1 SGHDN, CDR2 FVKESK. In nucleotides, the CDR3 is TGTGCCAGCGGGGGGAACACAGATACGCAGTATTTT. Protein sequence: CASGGNTDTQYF. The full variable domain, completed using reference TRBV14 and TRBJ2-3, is EAGVTQFPSHSVIEKGQTVTLRCDPISGHDNLYWYRRVMGKEIKFLLHFVKESKQDESGMPNNRFLAERTGGTYSTLKVQPAELEDSGVYFCASGGNTDTQYFGPGTRLTVL.

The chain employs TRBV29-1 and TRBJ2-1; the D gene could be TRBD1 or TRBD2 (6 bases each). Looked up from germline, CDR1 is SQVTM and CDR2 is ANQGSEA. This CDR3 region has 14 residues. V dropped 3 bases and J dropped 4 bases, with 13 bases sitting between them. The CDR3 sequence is CSVDAGQIYNEQFF. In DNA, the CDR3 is TGCAGCGTTGATGCGGGACAAATTTACAATGAGCAGTTCTTC.

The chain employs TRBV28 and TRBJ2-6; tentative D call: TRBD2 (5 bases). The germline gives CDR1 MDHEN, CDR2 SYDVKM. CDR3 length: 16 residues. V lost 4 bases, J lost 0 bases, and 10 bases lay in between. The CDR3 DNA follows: TGTGCCAGCAGTTCTGAGGGCCGCTCTGGGGCCAACGTCCTGACTTTC. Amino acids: CASSSEGRSGANVLTF.

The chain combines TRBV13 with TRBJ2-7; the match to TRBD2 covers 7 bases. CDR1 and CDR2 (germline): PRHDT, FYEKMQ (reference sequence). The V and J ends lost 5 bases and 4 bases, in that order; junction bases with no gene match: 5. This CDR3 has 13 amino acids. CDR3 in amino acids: CASSGGLLYEQYF. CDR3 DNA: TGTGCCAGCAGCGGGGGACTACTTTACGAGCAGTACTTC.

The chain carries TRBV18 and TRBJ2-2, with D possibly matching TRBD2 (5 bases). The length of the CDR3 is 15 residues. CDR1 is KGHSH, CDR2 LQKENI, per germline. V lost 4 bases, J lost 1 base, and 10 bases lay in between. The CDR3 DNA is TGTGCCAGCTCACTACGGACTGAGAACACCGGGGAGCTGTTTTTT. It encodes CASSLRTENTGELFF.

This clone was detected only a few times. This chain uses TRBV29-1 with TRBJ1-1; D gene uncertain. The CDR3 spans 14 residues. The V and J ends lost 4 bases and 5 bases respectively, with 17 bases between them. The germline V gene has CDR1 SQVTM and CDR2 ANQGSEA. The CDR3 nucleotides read TGCAGCGTTGTTGGTCAAGGGTTGGGTACTGAAGCTTTCTTT. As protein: CSVVGQGLGTEAFF.

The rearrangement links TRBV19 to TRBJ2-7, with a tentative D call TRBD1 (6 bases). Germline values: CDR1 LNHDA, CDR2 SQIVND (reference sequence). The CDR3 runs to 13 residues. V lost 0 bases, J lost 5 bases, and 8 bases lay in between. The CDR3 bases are TGTGCCAGTAGTATAGACAGGGGAGACGAGCAGTACTTC. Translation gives CASSIDRGDEQYF.

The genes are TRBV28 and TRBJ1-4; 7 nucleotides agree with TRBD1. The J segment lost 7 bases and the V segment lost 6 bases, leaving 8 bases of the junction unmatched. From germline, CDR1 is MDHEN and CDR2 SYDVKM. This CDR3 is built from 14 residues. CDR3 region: CASRTDRVGEKLFF. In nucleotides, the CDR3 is TGTGCCAGCAGAACCGACAGGGTTGGTGAAAAACTGTTTTTT.

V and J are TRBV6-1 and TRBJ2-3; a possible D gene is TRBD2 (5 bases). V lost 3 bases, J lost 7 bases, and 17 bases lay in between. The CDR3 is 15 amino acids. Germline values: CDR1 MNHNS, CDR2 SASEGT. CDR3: CASSEEAFLSHTQYF. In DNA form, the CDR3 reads TGTGCCAGCAGTGAGGAGGCCTTCTTGTCCCATACGCAGTATTTT.

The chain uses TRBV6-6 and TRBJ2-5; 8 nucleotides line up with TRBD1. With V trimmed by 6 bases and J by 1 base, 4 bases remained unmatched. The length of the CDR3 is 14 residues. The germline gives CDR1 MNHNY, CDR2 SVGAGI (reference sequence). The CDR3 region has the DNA TGTGCCAGCAGGAACAGGGGGGTCCAAGAGACCCAGTACTTC. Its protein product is CASRNRGVQETQYF.

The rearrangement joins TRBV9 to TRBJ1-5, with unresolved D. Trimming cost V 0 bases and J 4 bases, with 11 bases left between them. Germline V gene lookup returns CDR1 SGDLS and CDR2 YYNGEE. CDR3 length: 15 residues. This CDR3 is CASSVGGGGNQPQHF. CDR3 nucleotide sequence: TGTGCCAGCAGCGTAGGTGGAGGTGGGAATCAGCCCCAGCATTTT.

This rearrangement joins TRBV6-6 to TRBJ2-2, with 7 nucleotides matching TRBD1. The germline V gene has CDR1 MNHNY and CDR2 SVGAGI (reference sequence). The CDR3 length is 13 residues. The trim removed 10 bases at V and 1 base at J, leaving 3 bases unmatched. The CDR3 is CATRTGNTGELFF. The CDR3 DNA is TGTGCCACCCGGACAGGGAACACCGGGGAGCTGTTTTTT.

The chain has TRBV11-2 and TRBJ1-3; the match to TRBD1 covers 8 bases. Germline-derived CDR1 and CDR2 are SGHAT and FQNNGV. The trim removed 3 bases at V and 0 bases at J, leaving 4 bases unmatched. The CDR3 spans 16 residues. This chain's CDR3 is CASSLGQDYSGNTIYF. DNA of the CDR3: TGTGCCAGCAGCTTGGGACAGGACTACTCTGGAAACACCATATATTTT.

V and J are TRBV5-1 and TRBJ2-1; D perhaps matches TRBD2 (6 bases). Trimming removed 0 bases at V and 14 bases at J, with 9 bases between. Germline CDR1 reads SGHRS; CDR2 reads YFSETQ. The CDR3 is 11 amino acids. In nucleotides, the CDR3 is TGCGCCAGCAGCTTGGACGGGAGCAAGTTCTTC. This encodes CASSLDGSKFF.

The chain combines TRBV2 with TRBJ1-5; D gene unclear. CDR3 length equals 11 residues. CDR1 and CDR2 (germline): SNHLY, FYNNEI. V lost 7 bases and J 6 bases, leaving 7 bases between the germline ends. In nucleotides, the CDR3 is TGTGCCAGCACTGGGAGTCAGCCCCAGCATTTT. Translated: CASTGSQPQHF.

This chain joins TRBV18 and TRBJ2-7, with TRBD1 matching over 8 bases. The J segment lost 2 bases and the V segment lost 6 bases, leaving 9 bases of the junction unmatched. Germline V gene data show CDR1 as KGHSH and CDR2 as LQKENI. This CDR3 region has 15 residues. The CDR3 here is CASSRDRGWTYEQYF. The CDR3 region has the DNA TGTGCCAGCTCCCGCGACAGGGGATGGACCTACGAGCAGTACTTC.

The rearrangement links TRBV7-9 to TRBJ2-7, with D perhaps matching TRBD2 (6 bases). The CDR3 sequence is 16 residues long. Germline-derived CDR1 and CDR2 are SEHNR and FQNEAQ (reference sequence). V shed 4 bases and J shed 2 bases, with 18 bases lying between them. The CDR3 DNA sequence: TGTGCCAGCAGCTCAATATGGGGGGAGCCACCCTACGAGCAGTACTTC. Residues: CASSSIWGEPPYEQYF.

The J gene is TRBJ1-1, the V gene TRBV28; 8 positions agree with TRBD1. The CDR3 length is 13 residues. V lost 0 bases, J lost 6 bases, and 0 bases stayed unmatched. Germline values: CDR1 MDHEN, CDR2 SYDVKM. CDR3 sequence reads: CASSLWTGAEAFF. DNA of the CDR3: TGTGCCAGCAGTTTATGGACAGGGGCTGAAGCTTTCTTT.

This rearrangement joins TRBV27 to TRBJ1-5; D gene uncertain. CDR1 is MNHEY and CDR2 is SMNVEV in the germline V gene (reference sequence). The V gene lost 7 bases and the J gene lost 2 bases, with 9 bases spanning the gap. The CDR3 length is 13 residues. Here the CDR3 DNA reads TGTGCCAGCAAAGGTCAGGGCAATCAGCCCCAGCATTTT. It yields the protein CASKGQGNQPQHF.

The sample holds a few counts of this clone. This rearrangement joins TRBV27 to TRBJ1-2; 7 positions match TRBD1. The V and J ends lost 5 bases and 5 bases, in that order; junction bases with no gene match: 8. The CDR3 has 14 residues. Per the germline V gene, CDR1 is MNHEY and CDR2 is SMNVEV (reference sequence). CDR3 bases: TGTGCCAGCAGTCGCACAGGGGCGGAATATGGCTACACCTTC. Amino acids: CASSRTGAEYGYTF.

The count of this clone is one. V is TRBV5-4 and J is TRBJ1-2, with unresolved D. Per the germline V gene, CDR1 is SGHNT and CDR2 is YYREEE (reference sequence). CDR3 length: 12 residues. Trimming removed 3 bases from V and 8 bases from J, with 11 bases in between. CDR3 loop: CASSSWTGGYTF. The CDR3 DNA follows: TGTGCCAGCAGCTCCTGGACCGGCGGCTACACCTTC. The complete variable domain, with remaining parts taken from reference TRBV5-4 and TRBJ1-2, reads ETGVTQSPTHLIKTRGQQVTLRCSSQSGHNTVSWYQQALGQGPQFIFQYYREEENGRGNFPPRFSGLQFPNYSSELNVNALELDDSALYLCASSSWTGGYTFGSGTRLTVV.

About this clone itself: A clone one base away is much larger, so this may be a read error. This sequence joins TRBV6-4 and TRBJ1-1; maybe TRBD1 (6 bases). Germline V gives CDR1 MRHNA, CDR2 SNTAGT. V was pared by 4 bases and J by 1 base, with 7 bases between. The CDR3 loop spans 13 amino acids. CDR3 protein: CASSADRNTEAFF. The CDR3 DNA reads TGTGCCAGCAGTGCGGACAGGAACACTGAAGCTTTCTTT.

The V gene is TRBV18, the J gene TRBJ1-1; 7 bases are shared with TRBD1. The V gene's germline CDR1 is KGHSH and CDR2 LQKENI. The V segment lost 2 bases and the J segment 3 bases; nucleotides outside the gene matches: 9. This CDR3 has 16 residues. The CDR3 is CASSPSFDRDYTEAFF. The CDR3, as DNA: TGTGCCAGCTCACCATCTTTTGACAGGGACTACACTGAAGCTTTCTTT.

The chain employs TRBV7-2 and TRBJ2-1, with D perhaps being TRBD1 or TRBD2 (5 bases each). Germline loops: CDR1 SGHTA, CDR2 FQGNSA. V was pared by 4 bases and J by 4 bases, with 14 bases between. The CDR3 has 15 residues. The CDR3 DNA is TGTGCCAGCAGCTGGGCCGGGACCTCTTACAATGAGCAGTTCTTC. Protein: CASSWAGTSYNEQFF.